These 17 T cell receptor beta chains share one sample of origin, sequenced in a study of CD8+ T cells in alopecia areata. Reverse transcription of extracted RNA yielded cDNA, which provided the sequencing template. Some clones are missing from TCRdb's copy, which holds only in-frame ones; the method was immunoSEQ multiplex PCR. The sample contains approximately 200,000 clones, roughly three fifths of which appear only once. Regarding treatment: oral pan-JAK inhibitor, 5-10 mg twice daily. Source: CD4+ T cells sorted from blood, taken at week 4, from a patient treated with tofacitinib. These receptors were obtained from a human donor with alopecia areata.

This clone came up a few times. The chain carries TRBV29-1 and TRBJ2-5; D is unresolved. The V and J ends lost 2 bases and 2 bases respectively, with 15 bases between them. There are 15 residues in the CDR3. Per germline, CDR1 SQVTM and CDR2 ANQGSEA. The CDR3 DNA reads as TGCAGCGTTGAACCCGCGGACGCCCCACAAGAGACCCAGTACTTC. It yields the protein CSVEPADAPQETQYF. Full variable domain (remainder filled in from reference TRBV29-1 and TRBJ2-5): SAVISQKPSRDICQRGTSLTIQCQVDSQVTMMFWYRQQPGQSLTLIATANQGSEATYESGFVIDKFPISRPNLTFSTLTVSNMSPEDSSIYLCSVEPADAPQETQYFGPGTRLLVL.

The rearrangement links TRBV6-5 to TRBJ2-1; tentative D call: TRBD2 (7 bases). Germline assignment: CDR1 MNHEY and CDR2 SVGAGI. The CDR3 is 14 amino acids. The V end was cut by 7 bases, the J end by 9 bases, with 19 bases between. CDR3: CASKGGGLAGEQFF. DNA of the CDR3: TGTGCCAGCAAAGGCGGGGGCCTGGCCGGTGAGCAGTTCTTC.

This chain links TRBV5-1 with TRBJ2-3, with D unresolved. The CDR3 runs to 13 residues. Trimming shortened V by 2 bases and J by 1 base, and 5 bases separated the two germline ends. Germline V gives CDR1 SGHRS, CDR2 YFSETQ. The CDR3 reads CASSFIRTDTQYF. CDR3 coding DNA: TGCGCCAGCAGCTTCATTCGCACAGATACGCAGTATTTT.

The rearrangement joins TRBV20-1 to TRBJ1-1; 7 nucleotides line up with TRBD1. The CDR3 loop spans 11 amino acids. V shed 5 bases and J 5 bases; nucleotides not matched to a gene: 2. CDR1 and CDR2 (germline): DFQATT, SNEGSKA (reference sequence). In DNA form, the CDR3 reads TGCAGTGCTTCAGGGGGGACTGAAGCTTTCTTT. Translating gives CSASGGTEAFF.

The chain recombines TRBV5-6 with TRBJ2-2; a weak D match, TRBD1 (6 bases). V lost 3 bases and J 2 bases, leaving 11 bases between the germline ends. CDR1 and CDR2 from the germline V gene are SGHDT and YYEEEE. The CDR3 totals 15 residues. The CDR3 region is CASSSLDSNTGELFF. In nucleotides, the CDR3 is TGTGCCAGCAGCTCCCTGGACAGCAACACCGGGGAGCTGTTTTTT.

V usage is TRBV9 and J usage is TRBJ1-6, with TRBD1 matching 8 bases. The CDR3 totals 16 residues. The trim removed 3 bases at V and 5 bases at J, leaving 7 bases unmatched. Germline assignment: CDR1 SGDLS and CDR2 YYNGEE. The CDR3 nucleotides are TGTGCCAGCAGCGCGTCGACAGGGGCGCATAATTCACCCCTCCACTTT. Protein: CASSASTGAHNSPLHF.

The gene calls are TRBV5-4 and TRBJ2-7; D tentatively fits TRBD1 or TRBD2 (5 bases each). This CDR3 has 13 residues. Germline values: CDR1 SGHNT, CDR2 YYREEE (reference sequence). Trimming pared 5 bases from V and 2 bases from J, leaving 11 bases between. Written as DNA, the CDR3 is TGTGCCAGCAGTTGGGACGGGGCCTACGAGCAGTACTTC. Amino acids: CASSWDGAYEQYF. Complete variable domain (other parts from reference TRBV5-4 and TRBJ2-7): ETGVTQSPTHLIKTRGQQVTLRCSSQSGHNTVSWYQQALGQGPQFIFQYYREEENGRGNFPPRFSGLQFPNYSSELNVNALELDDSALYLCASSWDGAYEQYFGPGTRLTVT.

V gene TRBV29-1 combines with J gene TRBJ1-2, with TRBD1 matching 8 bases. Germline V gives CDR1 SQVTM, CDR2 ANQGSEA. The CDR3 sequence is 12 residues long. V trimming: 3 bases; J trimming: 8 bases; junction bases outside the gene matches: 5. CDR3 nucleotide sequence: TGCAGCGTTGAGGACAGGGCCCAGGGCTACACCTTC. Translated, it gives CSVEDRAQGYTF.

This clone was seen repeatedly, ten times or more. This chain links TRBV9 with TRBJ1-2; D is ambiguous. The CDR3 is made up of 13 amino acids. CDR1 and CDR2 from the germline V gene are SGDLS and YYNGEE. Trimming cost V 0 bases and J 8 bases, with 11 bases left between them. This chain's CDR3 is CASSVASEAGYTF. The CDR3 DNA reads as TGTGCCAGCAGCGTAGCCAGTGAGGCCGGCTACACCTTC.

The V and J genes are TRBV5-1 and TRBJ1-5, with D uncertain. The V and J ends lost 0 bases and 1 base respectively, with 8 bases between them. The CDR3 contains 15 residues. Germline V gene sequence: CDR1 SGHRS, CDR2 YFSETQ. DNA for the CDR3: TGCGCCAGCAGCTTGGGGCAATCAAGCAATCAGCCCCAGCATTTT. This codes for CASSLGQSSNQPQHF.

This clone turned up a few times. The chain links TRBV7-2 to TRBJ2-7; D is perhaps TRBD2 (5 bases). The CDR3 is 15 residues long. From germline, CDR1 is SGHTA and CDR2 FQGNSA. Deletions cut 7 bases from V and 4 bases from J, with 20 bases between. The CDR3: CASTFRSSGDYEQYF. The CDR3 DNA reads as TGTGCCAGCACCTTCCGGTCCAGCGGTGATTACGAGCAGTACTTC.

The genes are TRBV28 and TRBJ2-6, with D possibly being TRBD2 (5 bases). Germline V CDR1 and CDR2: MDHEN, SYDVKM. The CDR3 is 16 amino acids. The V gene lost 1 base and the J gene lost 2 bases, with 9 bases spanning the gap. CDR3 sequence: CASSLFRGTGANVLTF. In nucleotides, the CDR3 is TGTGCCAGCAGTTTATTTCGGGGAACTGGGGCCAACGTCCTGACTTTC.

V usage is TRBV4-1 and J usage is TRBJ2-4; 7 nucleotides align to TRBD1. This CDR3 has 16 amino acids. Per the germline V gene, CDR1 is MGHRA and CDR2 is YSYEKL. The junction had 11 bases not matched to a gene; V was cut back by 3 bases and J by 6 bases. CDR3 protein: CASSHVLGRQGNIQYF. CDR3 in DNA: TGCGCCAGCAGCCATGTCCTGGGAAGACAGGGAAACATTCAGTACTTC.

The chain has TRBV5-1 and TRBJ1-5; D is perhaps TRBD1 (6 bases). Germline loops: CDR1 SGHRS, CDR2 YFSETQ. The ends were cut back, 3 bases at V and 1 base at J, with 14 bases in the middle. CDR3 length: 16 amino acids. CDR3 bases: TGCGCCAGCAGCTCCCTCCCGGGGGGCAGCAATCAGCCCCAGCATTTT. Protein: CASSSLPGGSNQPQHF.

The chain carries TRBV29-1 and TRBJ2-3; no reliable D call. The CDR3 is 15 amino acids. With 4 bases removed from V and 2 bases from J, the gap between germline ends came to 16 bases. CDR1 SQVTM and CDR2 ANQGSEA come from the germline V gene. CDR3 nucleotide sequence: TGCAGCGTTGCGTGGTCCGCTTGGTACACAGATACGCAGTATTTT. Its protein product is CSVAWSAWYTDTQYF.

CDR3 DNA sequence: TGTGCCAGCAGCTTATGGCCAGAAGAGGCTGAAGCTTTCTTT. Protein: CASSLWPEEAEAFF. This rearrangement joins TRBV7-9 to TRBJ1-1, with D unresolved. The V and J ends lost 2 bases and 6 bases respectively, with 13 bases between them. Looked up from germline, CDR1 is SEHNR and CDR2 is FQNEAQ (reference sequence). The CDR3 loop spans 14 amino acids.

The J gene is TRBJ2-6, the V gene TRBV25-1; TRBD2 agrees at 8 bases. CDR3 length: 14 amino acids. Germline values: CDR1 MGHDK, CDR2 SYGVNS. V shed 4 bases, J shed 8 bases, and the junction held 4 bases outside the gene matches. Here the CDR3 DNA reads TGTGCCAGCAGTGTGACGGGGGGGTCCAACGTCCTGACTTTC. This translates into CASSVTGGSNVLTF. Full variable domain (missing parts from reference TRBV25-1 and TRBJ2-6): EADIYQTPRYLVIGTGKKITLECSQTMGHDKMYWYQQDPGMELHLIHYSYGVNSTEKGDLSSESTVSRIRTEHFPLTLESARPSHTSQYLCASSVTGGSNVLTFGAGSRLTVL.